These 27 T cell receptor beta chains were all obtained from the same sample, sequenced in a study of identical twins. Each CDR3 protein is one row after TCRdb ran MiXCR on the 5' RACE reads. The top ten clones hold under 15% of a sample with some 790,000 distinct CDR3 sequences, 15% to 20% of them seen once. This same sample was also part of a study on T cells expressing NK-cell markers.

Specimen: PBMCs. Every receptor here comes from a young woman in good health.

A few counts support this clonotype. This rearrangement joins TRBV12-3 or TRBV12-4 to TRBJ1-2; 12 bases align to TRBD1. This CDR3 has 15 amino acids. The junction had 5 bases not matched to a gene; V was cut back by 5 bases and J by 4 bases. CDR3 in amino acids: CASSHRDRGLYGYTF. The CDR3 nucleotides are TGTGCCAGCAGTCACCGGGACAGGGGGCTCTATGGCTACACCTTC.

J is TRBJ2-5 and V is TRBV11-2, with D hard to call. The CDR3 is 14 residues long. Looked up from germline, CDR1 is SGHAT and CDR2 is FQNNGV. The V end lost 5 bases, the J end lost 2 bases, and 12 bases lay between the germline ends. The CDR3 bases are TGTGCCAGCAGCCCCTCAGCCGATCAAGAGACCCAGTACTTC. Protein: CASSPSADQETQYF.

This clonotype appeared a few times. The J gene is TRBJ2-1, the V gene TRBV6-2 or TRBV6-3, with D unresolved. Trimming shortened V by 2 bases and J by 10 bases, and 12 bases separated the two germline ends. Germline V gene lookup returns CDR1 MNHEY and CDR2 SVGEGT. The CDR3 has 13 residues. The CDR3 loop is CASSYNQKIEQFF. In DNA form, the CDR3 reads TGTGCCAGCAGTTACAACCAAAAAATCGAGCAGTTCTTC.

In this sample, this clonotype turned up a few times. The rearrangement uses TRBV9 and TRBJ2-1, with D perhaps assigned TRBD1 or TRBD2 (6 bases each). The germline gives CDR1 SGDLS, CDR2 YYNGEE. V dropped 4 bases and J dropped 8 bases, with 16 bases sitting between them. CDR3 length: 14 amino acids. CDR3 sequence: CASSTDGGGYEQFF. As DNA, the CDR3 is TGTGCCAGCAGCACGGACGGGGGCGGCTATGAGCAGTTCTTC. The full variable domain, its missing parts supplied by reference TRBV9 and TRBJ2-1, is DSGVTQTPKHLITATGQRVTLRCSPRSGDLSVYWYQQSLDQGLQFLIQYYNGEERAKGNILERFSAQQFPDLHSELNLSSLELGDSALYFCASSTDGGGYEQFFGPGTRLTVL.

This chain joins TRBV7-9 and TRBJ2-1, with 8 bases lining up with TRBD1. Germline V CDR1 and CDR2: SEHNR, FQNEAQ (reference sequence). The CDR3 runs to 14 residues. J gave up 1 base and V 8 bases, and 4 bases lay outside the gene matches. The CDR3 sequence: CASPGTGSYNEQFF. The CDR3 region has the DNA TGTGCCAGCCCCGGGACAGGTTCCTACAATGAGCAGTTCTTC.

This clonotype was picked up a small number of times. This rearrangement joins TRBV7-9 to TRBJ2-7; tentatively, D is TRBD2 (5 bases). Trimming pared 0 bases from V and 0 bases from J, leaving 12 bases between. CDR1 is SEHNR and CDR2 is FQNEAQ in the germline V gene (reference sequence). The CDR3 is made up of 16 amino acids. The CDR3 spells CASSLASSRDSYEQYF. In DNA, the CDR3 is TGTGCCAGCAGCTTAGCGTCGTCTCGGGACTCCTACGAGCAGTACTTC.

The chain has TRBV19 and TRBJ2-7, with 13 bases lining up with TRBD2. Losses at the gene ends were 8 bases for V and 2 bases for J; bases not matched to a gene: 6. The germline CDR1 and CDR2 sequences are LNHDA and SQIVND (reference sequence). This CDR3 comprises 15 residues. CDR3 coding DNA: TGTGCCAGTGCGACTAGCGGGGGGTTCCCCTACGAGCAGTACTTC. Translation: CASATSGGFPYEQYF.

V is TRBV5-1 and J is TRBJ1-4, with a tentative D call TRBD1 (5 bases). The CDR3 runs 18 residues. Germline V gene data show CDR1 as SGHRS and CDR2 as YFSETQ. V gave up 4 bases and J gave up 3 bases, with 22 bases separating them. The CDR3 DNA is TGCGCCAGCAGCCCAATGGCCGTGCTCCCGGGGGCTAATGAAAAACTGTTTTTT. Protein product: CASSPMAVLPGANEKLFF. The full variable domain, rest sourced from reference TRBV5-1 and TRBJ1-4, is KAGVTQTPRYLIKTRGQQVTLSCSPISGHRSVSWYQQTPGQGLQFLFEYFSETQRNKGNFPGRFSGRQFSNSRSEMNVSTLELGDSALYLCASSPMAVLPGANEKLFFGSGTQLSVL.

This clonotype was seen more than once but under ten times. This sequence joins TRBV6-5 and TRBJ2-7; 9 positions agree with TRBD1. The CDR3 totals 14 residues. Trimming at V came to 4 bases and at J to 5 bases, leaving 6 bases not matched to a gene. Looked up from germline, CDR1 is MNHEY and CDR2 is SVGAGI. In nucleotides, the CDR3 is TGTGCCAGCAGTTCGGGACAGGGTATTCACGAGCAGTACTTC. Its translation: CASSSGQGIHEQYF.

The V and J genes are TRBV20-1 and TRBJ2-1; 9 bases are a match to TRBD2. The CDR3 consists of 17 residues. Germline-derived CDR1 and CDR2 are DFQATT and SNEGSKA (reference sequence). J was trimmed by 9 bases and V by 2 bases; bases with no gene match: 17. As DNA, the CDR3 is TGCAGTGCTAGATTCCCGGGGAGAGGGACTAGCCGGATTGAGCAGTTCTTC. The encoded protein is CSARFPGRGTSRIEQFF.

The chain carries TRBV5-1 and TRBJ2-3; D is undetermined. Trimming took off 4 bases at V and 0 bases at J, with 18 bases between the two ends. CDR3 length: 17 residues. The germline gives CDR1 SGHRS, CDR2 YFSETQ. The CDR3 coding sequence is TGCGCCAGCAGCCGTCTAATAGGAGTGGGGAGCACAGATACGCAGTATTTT. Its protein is CASSRLIGVGSTDTQYF.

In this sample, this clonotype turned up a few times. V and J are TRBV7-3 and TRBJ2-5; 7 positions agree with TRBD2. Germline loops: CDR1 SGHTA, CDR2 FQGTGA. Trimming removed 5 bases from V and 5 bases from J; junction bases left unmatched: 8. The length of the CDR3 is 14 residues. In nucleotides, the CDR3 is TGTGCCAGCAGCGCCGCCGGGACTAAGGAGACCCAGTACTTC. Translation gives CASSAAGTKETQYF.

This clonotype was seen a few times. The CDR3 nucleotides are TGTGCCAGCAGTTACTCCCGCCCGACTAGCGGGAGATATACGCAGTATTTT. This gives the protein CASSYSRPTSGRYTQYF. The genes are TRBV6-5 and TRBJ2-3, with 12 bases aligning to TRBD2. Germline V gene data show CDR1 as MNHEY and CDR2 as SVGAGI. V lost 0 bases, J lost 7 bases, and 8 bases stayed unmatched. The CDR3 has 17 amino acids.

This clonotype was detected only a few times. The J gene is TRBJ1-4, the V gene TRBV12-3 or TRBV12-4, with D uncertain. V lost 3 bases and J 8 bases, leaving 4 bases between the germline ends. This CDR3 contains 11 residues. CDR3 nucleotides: TGTGCCAGCAGTTTTCAGGAAAAACTGTTTTTT. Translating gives CASSFQEKLFF.

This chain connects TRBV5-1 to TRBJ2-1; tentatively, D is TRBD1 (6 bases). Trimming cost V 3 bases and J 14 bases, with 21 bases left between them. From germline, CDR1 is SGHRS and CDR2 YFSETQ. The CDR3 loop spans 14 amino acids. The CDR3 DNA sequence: TGCGCCAGCAGCTCGACCCCCCAGGGGACAAGAGAGTTCTTC. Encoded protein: CASSSTPQGTREFF.

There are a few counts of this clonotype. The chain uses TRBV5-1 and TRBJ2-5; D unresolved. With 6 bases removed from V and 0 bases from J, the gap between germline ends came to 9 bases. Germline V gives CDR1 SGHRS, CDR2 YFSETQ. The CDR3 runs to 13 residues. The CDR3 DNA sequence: TGCGCCAGCACAGGAGCCTACCAAGAGACCCAGTACTTC. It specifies CASTGAYQETQYF.

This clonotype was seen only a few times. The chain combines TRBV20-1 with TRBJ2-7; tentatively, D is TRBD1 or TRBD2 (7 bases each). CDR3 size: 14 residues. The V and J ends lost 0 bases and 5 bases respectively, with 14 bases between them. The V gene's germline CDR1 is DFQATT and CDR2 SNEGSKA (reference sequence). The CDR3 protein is CSARDRSGGDEQYF. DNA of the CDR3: TGCAGTGCTAGAGATCGTTCAGGGGGGGACGAGCAGTACTTC.

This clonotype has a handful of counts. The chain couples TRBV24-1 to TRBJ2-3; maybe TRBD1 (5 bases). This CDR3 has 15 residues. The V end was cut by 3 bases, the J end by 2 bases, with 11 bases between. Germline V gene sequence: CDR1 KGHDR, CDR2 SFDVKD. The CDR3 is CATSDRDSSTDTQYF. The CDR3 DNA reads TGTGCCACCAGTGATCGTGACAGCTCCACAGATACGCAGTATTTT.

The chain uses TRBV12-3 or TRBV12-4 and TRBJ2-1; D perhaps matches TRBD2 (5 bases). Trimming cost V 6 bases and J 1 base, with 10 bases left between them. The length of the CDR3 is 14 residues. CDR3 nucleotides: TGTGCCAGCAGACGACTAAATTCCTACAATGAGCAGTTCTTC. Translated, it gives CASRRLNSYNEQFF.

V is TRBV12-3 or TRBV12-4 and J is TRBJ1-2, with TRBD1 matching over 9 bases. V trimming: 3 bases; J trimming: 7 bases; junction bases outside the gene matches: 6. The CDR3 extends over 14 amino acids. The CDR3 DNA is TGTGCCAGCAGTTTGAGACAGGGGGTGCGTGGCTACACCTTC. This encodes CASSLRQGVRGYTF.

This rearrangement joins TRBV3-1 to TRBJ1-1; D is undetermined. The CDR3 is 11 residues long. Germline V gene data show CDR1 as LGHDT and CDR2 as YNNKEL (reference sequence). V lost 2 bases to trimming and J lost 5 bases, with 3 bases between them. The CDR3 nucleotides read TGTGCCAGCAGCCAACGGACTGAAGCTTTCTTT. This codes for CASSQRTEAFF.

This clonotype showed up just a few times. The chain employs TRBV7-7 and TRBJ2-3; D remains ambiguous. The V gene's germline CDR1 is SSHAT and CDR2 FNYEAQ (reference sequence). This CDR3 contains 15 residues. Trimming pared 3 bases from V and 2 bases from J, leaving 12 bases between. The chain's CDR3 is CASSFTLGHTDTQYF. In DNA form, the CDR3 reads TGTGCCAGCAGCTTCACTTTGGGCCACACAGATACGCAGTATTTT. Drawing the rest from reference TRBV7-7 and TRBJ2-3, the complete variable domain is GAGVSQSPRYKVTKRGQDVTLRCDPISSHATLYWYQQALGQGPEFLTYFNYEAQPDKSGLPSDRFSAERPEGSISTLTIQRTEQRDSAMYRCASSFTLGHTDTQYFGPGTRLTVL.

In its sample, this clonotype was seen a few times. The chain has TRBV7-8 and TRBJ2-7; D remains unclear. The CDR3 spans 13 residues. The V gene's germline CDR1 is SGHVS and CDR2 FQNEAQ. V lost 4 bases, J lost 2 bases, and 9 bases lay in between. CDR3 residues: CASSSDVTYEQYF. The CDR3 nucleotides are TGTGCCAGCAGCTCGGACGTCACCTACGAGCAGTACTTC.

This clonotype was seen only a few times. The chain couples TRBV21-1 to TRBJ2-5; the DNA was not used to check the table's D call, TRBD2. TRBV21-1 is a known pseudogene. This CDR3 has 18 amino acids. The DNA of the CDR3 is TGTGCCAGCAGCTCCCGCTCAACTAGCGGGGAAAACGAAGAGACCCAGTACTTC. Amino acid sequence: CASSSRSTSGENEETQYF.

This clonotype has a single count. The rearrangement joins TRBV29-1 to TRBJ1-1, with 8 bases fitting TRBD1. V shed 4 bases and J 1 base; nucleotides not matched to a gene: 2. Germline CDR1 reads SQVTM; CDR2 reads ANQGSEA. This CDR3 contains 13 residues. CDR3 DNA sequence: TGCAGCGTTGTGACAGGGGCGAACACTGAAGCTTTCTTT. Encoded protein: CSVVTGANTEAFF.

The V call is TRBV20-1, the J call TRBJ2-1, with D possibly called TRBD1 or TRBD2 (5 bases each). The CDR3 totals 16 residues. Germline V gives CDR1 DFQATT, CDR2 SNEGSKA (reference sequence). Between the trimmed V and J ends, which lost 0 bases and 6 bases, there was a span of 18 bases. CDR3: CSAREDSGTIFNEQFF. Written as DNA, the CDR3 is TGCAGTGCTAGAGAGGATTCTGGGACCATTTTCAATGAGCAGTTCTTC.

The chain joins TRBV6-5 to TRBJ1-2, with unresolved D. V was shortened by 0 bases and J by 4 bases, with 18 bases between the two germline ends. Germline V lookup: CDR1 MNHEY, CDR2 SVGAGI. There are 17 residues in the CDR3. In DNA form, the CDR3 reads TGTGCCAGCAGTTACTCCGACTCTGGCGTACGGGCCTATGGCTACACCTTC. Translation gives CASSYSDSGVRAYGYTF.